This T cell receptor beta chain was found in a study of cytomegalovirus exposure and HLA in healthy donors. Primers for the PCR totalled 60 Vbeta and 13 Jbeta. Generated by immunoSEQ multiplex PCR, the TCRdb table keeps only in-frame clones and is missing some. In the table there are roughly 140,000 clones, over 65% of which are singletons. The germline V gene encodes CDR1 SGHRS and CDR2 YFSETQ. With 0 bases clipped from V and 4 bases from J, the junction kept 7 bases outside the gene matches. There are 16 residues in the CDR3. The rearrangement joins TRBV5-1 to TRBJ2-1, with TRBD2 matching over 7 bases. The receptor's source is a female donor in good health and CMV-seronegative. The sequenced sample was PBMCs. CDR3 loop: CASSLAGLEKYNEQFF. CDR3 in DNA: TGCGCCAGCAGCTTGGCCGGACTAGAGAAATACAATGAGCAGTTCTTC.